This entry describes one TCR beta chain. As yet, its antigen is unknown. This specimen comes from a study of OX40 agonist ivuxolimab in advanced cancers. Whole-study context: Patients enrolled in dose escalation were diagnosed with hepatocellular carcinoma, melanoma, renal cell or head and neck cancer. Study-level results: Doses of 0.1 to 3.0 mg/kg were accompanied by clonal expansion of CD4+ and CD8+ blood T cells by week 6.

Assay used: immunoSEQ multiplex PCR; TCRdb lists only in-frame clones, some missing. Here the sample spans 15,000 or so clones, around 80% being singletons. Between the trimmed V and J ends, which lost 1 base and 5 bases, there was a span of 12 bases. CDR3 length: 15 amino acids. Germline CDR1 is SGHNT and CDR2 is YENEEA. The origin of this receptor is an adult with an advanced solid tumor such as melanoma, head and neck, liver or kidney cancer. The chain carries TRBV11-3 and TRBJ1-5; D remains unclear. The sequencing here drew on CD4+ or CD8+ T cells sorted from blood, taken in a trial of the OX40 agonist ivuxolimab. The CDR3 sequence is CASSLARGGHQPQHF. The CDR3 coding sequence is TGTGCCAGCAGCTTAGCGCGGGGAGGGCATCAGCCCCAGCATTTT.